The rows below give T cell receptor beta chains drawn from one sample of a study of T cells after yellow fever vaccination. Using its own MiXCR run on the 5' RACE reads, TCRdb lists one record per CDR3 protein. This table has about 340,000 distinct CDR3 sequences, around 12% appearing once. The input for sequencing was CD4+ T cells sorted from PBMCs, taken 15 days after the yellow fever booster vaccination. These receptor sequences come from a man younger than 35 who received the YFV17D yellow fever vaccine. The conserved cysteine and the conserved F or W are not part of the CDR3 here.

length: 13
V: TRBV5-1
J: TRBJ2-7
CDR3: ASSLGGYGNYEQY

length: 15
V: TRBV18
J: TRBJ2-2
CDR3: ASSPLPGQGNTGELF

length: 11
V: TRBV14
J: TRBJ1-2
CDR3: ASSEGRDYGYT

length: 11
V: TRBV12-3/TRBV12-4
J: TRBJ2-2
CDR3: ASRGQDTGELF

length: 12
V: TRBV28
J: TRBJ1-2
CDR3: ASSLSPANYGYT

length: 11
V: TRBV20-1
J: TRBJ2-7
CDR3: SARHGGFYEQY

length: 12
V: TRBV28
J: TRBJ2-1
CDR3: ASSLVSSYNEQF

length: 13
V: TRBV28
J: TRBJ2-2
CDR3: ASSFRGRGTGELF

length: 10
V: TRBV4-2
J: TRBJ1-2
CDR3: ASSQDGRRYT

length: 11
V: TRBV4-3
J: TRBJ1-5
CDR3: ASSQRPQGPQH

length: 12
V: TRBV7-2
J: TRBJ1-6
CDR3: ASSLDRGRSPLH

length: 11
V: TRBV12-3/TRBV12-4
J: TRBJ1-5
CDR3: ASTSQGNQPQH

length: 12
V: TRBV18
J: TRBJ2-3
CDR3: ASSPPMPTDTQY

length: 12
V: TRBV25-1
J: TRBJ2-2
CDR3: ASSDYYGTGELF

length: 11
V: TRBV20-1
J: TRBJ1-4
CDR3: SAVRGVGEKLF

length: 12
V: TRBV27
J: TRBJ1-6
CDR3: ASANRGPYSPLH

length: 13
V: TRBV18
J: TRBJ1-3
CDR3: ASSPHRDPGNTIY

length: 16
V: TRBV4-3
J: TRBJ2-1
CDR3: ASSQVFGTSGGVNEQF

length: 15
V: TRBV9
J: TRBJ2-2
CDR3: ASSVASRVANTGELF

length: 11
V: TRBV12-3/TRBV12-4
J: TRBJ1-2
CDR3: ASSPTQTDGYT

length: 12
V: TRBV19
J: TRBJ1-2
CDR3: ASSPRDRGRGYT

length: 12
V: TRBV3-1
J: TRBJ2-3
CDR3: ASSQRGAKDTQY

length: 13
V: TRBV27
J: TRBJ1-6
CDR3: ASSSRTPSSSPLH

length: 8
V: TRBV12-3/TRBV12-4
J: TRBJ1-1
CDR3: ASSNTEAF

length: 11
V: TRBV7-9
J: TRBJ1-2
CDR3: ASSSGQFYGYT

length: 12
V: TRBV6-2/TRBV6-3
J: TRBJ2-2
CDR3: ASSQGQFTGELF

length: 12
V: TRBV7-2
J: TRBJ1-6
CDR3: ASNDRGRNSPLH

length: 12
V: TRBV7-2
J: TRBJ2-7
CDR3: ASSLSAGIYEQY

length: 11
V: TRBV7-9
J: TRBJ2-1
CDR3: ASSGDRPAEQF

length: 15
V: TRBV7-3
J: TRBJ2-3
CDR3: ASSQPVEAGVTDTQY

length: 14
V: TRBV3-1
J: TRBJ2-2
CDR3: ASSQLGRANTGELF

length: 11
V: TRBV27
J: TRBJ2-2
CDR3: ASSFQSLGELF

length: 11
V: TRBV20-1
J: TRBJ2-5
CDR3: STPGQGWETQY

length: 14
V: TRBV20-1
J: TRBJ2-3
CDR3: SAQSGTSGATDTQY

length: 14
V: TRBV6-1
J: TRBJ1-5
CDR3: ASSERRTGSNQPQH

length: 14
V: TRBV7-2
J: TRBJ2-3
CDR3: ASSAGGRDSTDTQY

length: 13
V: TRBV4-1
J: TRBJ2-1
CDR3: ASSQALAAYNEQF

length: 13
V: TRBV7-2
J: TRBJ1-2
CDR3: ASSYAMGTGGGYT

length: 11
V: TRBV5-1
J: TRBJ1-4
CDR3: ASMRTEGEKLF

length: 14
V: TRBV4-2
J: TRBJ2-7
CDR3: ASSRGTSGGRYEQY

length: 11
V: TRBV18
J: TRBJ2-3
CDR3: ASSPKAVDTQY

length: 11
V: TRBV30
J: TRBJ1-5
CDR3: AWSGSWGQPQH

length: 14
V: TRBV9
J: TRBJ2-1
CDR3: ASSERAGASYNEQF

length: 9
V: TRBV2
J: TRBJ2-7
CDR3: ASGTPYEQY

length: 12
V: TRBV11-2
J: TRBJ1-1
CDR3: ASSFHRESTEAF

length: 10
V: TRBV7-9
J: TRBJ2-5
CDR3: ASGQRQETQY

length: 13
V: TRBV10-3
J: TRBJ1-1
CDR3: AISGGWVVSTEAF

length: 10
V: TRBV6-5
J: TRBJ1-2
CDR3: ASRDSSYGYT

length: 11
V: TRBV3-1
J: TRBJ1-1
CDR3: ASSLEPGVKAF

length: 14
V: TRBV4-1
J: TRBJ2-7
CDR3: ASSQDQDKPSYEQY

length: 14
V: TRBV30
J: TRBJ2-3
CDR3: AWSVLSGTITDTQY

length: 11
V: TRBV29-1
J: TRBJ2-3
CDR3: SVDKAATDTQY

length: 13
V: TRBV20-1
J: TRBJ2-5
CDR3: SARVQGRFLETQY